This is a list of T cell receptor beta chains from one sample in a study of T cells in localized non-small cell lung cancer. The table came from immunoSEQ multiplex PCR; TCRdb's copy has only in-frame clones and leaves some out. The top ten clones hold 19% of a sample with 75,000 to 95,000 clones, roughly 80% of them seen once. Specimen: PBMCs, collected before any cancer treatment. These receptors were obtained from a man between 35 and 75 years old with stage II squamous cell lung carcinoma. The CDR3 runs from the conserved cysteine through the conserved F or W. A D gene is named only where the DNA matches it firmly. Clone size is not always given. Where it is, it says once, few, many or a class for expanded clones.

TRBD2,TRBJ2-1,once,TRBV7-9,TGTGCCAGCAGCCCCCCCGGGCGGGAGGGCTCCTACAATGAGCAGTTCTTC,CASSPPGREGSYNEQFF
TRBD2,TRBJ2-2,NA,TRBV28,TGTGCCAGCAGTAGTAGCGGGAGGGCGGGGACCGGGGAGCTGTTTTTT,CASSSSGRAGTGELFF
TRBD1,TRBJ1-3,NA,TRBV6-6,TGTGCCAGCAGTTACCAAAACAGGGGACCTGGAAACACCATATATTTT,CASSYQNRGPGNTIYF
TRBD2,TRBJ2-1,NA,TRBV18,TGTGCCAGCTCACGGGGGAAGACTGGCGGGGGATACAATGAGCAGTTCTTC,CASSRGKTGGGYNEQFF
TRBD1,TRBJ2-7,NA,TRBV10-3,TGTGCCATCAGTGAGTCGCAGGACAGGCGATACGAGCAGTACTTC,CAISESQDRRYEQYF
TRBD2,TRBJ2-7,few,TRBV7-9,TGTGCCAGCGGGACTATTACCTACGAGCAGTACTTC,CASGTITYEQYF
NA,TRBJ1-1,NA,TRBV4-3,TGCGCCAGCAGTGCCCAAGAGCAGGGGCAAGCTTTCTTT,CASSAQEQGQAFF
TRBD1,TRBJ1-2,NA,TRBV11-2,TGTGCCAGCAGCCCGAGGGACAGGGAAAACTTC,CASSPRDRENF
NA,TRBJ2-7,NA,TRBV29-1,TGCAGCGTTGAATTTTCCGGGAGAACGGGCTACTACGAGCAGTACTTC,CSVEFSGRTGYYEQYF
NA,TRBJ1-2,NA,TRBV18,TGTGCCAGCTCACGAACGGACGCCTCGGGCTACACCTTC,CASSRTDASGYTF
NA,TRBJ1-1,NA,TRBV5-1,TGCGCCAGCAGCTTGAAGGTATACGGGAACACTGAAGCTTTCTTT,CASSLKVYGNTEAFF
NA,TRBJ1-1,NA,TRBV5-1,TGCGCCAGCAGCCAAGGGACCTTTGGGTACACTGAAGCTTTCTTT,CASSQGTFGYTEAFF
NA,TRBJ2-5,NA,TRBV19,TGTGCCAGTAGTATGAATGCGGACCCCCAAGAGACCCAGTACTTC,CASSMNADPQETQYF
NA,TRBJ1-2,NA,TRBV18,TGTGCCAGCTCACCACCGGCGGGCAGGCGGGCCTCAGGGGGCTACACCTTC,CASSPPAGRRASGGYTF
NA,TRBJ1-1,NA,TRBV6-1,TGTGCCAGCATGGGGGCTTTATTGGCTTTCTTT,CASMGALLAFF
NA,TRBJ2-7,NA,TRBV7-9,TGTGCCAGCAGCGGGGGCGGCGAGCAGTACTTC,CASSGGGEQYF
NA,TRBJ2-7,NA,TRBV2,TGTGCCAGCAGTGTCGGCGAGCAGTACTTC,CASSVGEQYF
NA,TRBJ1-2,NA,TRBV9,TGTGCCAGCAGCGTAAGGGGAAGGGGCTACACCTTC,CASSVRGRGYTF
TRBD1,TRBJ2-1,NA,TRBV7-7,TGTGCTAGCAGCCCAGAGTCGGGCAGGGGGTCGGGTGAGCAGTTCTTC,CASSPESGRGSGEQFF
NA,TRBJ2-3,NA,TRBV6-5,TGTGCCAGCAGTTACGCGGGATTAACAGATACGCAGTATTTT,CASSYAGLTDTQYF
TRBD1,TRBJ2-7,few,TRBV7-9,TGTGCCAGCAGCGGCGGGACAGGGGGCCCCTACGAGCAGTACTTC,CASSGGTGGPYEQYF
TRBD2,TRBJ2-1,NA,TRBV9,TGTGCCAGCAGCCCCCGGCAAGGCGGGAGTGGGGCCAATGAGCAGTTCTTC,CASSPRQGGSGANEQFF
NA,TRBJ2-2,NA,TRBV4-1,TGCGCCAGCCGCCCCGGCGGCACCGGGGAGCTGTTTTTT,CASRPGGTGELFF
NA,TRBJ1-1,medium-sized,TRBV19,TGTGCCAGTAGTATTTCCTCTTACACTGAAGCTTTCTTT,CASSISSYTEAFF
NA,TRBJ2-5,NA,TRBV19,TGTGCCAGTAGCCAGTCGTCCCGGGGCCACGTTGGAGAGACCCAGTACTTC,CASSQSSRGHVGETQYF
NA,TRBJ2-3,NA,TRBV18,TGTGCCAGCTCACCACGACTGACAGATACGCAGTATTTT,CASSPRLTDTQYF
TRBD1,TRBJ1-5,once,TRBV28,TGTGCCAGCAGAAACTACAGGGGGTTAAATCAGCCCCAGCATTTT,CASRNYRGLNQPQHF
NA,TRBJ1-1,NA,TRBV5-1,TGCGCCAGCAGCCCGGAGGGGAACACTGAAGCTTTCTTT,CASSPEGNTEAFF
NA,TRBJ1-3,few,TRBV30,TGTGCCTGGAGTAATGGTGACTCTGGAAACACCATATATTTT,CAWSNGDSGNTIYF
TRBD2,TRBJ2-1,once,TRBV9,TGTGCCAGCAGCGAGGCGGGGGGGAGAGAGCAGTTCTTC,CASSEAGGREQFF
TRBD1,TRBJ2-7,NA,TRBV30,TGTGCCTGGAGTTATAGGGGGCTAAGGGCCAACGAGCAGTACTTC,CAWSYRGLRANEQYF
TRBD1,TRBJ1-1,NA,TRBV19,TGTGCCAGTAAAAGACAGGGTATAGGCGCTGAAGCTTTCTTT,CASKRQGIGAEAFF
TRBD2,TRBJ2-1,NA,TRBV10-3,TGTGCCATCAGGCGGACTAGCGGGGACAATGAGCAGTTCTTC,CAIRRTSGDNEQFF
NA,TRBJ2-6,NA,TRBV29-1,TGCAGCGTTGTGGGCAGGGGAAACTCTGGGGCCAACGTCCTGACTTTC,CSVVGRGNSGANVLTF
NA,TRBJ2-4,few,TRBV30,TGTGCCTGGAGTGTACAGCCTCTAGCCAAAAACATTCAGTACTTC,CAWSVQPLAKNIQYF